The text below deals with one T cell receptor beta chain. Its antigen is undetermined. Here immunoSEQ multiplex PCR was the method, and the copy in TCRdb shows in-frame clones only, minus some. The table shows 15,000 or so clones, with approximately 80% occurring only once. This CDR3 contains 14 residues. Germline CDR1 SGHTA, CDR2 FQGTGA. V lost 5 bases and J lost 4, with 12 bases in between. These data belong to a study of immune evolution from preneoplasia to lung adenocarcinoma. Whole-study results and caveats: Top clone frequencies peaked in normal lung, apparently declining through invasive adenocarcinoma.

The V and J genes are TRBV7-3 and TRBJ2-1; D is perhaps TRBD1 (6 bases). This TCR was sampled from a person aged 60-79 years with lung adenocarcinoma. The sample taken for sequencing was FFPE minimally invasive lung adenocarcinoma tissue. The chain's CDR3 is CASSTRGLYNEQFF. In DNA, the CDR3 is TGTGCCAGCAGCACCAGGGGCCTTTACAATGAGCAGTTCTTC.